This T cell receptor (beta chain) comes out of a study of OX40 agonist ivuxolimab in advanced cancers. In the study overall: In this trial design, patients received ivuxolimab intravenously at 0.01 to 10 mg/kg every 2 weeks.

Notes on the study in general: At 0.1 to 3.0 mg/kg, clonal expansion of CD4+ and CD8+ blood T cells had occurred by week 6. Antigen specificity remained undetermined for the expanded peripheral T cells. Among the lowest peripheral clonal expansion occurred in 0.1-3.0 mg/kg partial responders.

Turning to this clone: Its antigen is as yet unknown.

Data came from immunoSEQ multiplex PCR; TCRdb stores just in-frame clones and leaves some out. Found here are about 99,000 clones, roughly 95% of them singletons; the top ten hold 0.15% to 0.2%. This sequence originates from an adult with an advanced solid tumor such as melanoma, head and neck, liver or kidney cancer. Sample: CD4+ or CD8+ T cells sorted from blood, taken in a trial of the OX40 agonist ivuxolimab.

CDR3 in amino acids: CASSRDRGYQPQHF. In nucleotides, the CDR3 is TGTGCCAGCAGCCGGGACAGGGGCTATCAGCCCCAGCATTTT. The gene calls are TRBV6-6 and TRBJ1-5; 10 bases map to TRBD1. The CDR3 covers 14 residues. The germline CDR1 and CDR2 sequences are MNHNY and SVGAGI (reference sequence). V was clipped by 6 bases and J by 5 bases; unmatched bases: 4.